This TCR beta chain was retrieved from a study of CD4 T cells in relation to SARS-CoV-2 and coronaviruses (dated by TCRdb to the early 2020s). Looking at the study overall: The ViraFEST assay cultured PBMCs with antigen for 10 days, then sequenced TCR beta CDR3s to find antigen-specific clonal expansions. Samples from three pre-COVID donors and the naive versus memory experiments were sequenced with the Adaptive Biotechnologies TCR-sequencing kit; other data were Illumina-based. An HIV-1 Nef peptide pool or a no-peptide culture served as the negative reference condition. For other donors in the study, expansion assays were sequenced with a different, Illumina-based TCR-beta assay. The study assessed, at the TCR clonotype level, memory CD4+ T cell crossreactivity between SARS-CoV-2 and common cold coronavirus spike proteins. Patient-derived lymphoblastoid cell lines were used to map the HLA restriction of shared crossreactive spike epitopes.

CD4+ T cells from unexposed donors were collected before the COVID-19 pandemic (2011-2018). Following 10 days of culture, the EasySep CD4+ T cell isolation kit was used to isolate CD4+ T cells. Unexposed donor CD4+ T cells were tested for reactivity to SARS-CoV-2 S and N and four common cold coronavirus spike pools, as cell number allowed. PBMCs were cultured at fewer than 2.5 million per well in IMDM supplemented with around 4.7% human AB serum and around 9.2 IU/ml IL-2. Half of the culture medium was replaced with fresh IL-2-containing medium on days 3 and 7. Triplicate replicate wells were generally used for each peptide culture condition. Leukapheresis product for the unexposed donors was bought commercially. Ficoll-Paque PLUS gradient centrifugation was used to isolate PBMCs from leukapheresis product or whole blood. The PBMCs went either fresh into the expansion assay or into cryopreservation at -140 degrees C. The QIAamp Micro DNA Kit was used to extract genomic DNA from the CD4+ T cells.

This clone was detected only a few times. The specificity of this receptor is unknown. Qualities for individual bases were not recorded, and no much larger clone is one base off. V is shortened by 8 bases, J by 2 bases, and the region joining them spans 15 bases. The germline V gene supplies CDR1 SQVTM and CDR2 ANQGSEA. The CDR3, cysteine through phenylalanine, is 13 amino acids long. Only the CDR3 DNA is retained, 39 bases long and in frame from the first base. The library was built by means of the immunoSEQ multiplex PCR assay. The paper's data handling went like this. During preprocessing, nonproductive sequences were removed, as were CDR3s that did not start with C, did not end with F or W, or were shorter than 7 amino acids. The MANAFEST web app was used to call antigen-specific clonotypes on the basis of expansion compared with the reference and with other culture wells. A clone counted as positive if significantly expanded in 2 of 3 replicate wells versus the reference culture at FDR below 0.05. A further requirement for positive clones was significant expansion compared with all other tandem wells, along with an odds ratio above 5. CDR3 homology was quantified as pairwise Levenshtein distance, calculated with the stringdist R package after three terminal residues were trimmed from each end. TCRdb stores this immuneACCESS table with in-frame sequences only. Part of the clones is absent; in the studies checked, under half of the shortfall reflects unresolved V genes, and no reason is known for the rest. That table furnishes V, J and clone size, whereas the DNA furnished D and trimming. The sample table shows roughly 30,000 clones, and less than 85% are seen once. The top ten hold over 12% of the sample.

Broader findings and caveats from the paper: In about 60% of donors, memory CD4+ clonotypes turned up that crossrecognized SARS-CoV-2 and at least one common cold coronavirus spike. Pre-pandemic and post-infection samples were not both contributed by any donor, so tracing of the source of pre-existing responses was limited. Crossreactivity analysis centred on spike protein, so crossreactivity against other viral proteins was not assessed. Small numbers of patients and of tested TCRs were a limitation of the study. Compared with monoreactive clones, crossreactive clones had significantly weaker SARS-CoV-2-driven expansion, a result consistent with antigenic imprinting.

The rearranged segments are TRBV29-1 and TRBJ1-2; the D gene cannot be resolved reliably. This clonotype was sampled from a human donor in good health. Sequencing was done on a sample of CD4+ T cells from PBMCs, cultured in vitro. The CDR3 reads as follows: CSPPRWENYGYTF. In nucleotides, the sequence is TGCAGCCCCCCCCGGTGGGAGAACTATGGCTACACCTTC.